Sequencing of this T cell receptor beta chain was carried out in a study of beta chain features in type 1 diabetes. Whole-study results and caveats: When Type 1 diabetes patients were examined, their TCRB CDR3s proved moderately but significantly shorter in all four CD4+ subsets.

Of the isolated RNA, all was reverse transcribed, and so the sequenced material was expressed TCRB transcripts. Sequenced by immunoSEQ multiplex PCR; TCRdb stores in-frame clones only, minus some. This table holds 150,000 to 200,000 clones, approximately 8.7% found once. Germline lookup yields CDR1 LNHDA and CDR2 SQIVND (reference sequence). This CDR3 contains 16 residues. V lost 6 bases to trimming and J lost 5 bases, with 22 bases between them. As concerns this clone: Its cognate antigen is unknown.

The chain employs TRBV19 and TRBJ2-5, with D possibly being TRBD2 (6 bases). The sequenced sample was central memory CD4+ T cells from blood. This clonotype was sampled from a woman aged 25 to 39 with type 1 diabetes. The DNA of the CDR3 is TGTGCCAGTAGCCCTGGGAGGACAACTGATGGGGAGACCCAGTACTTC. This codes for CASSPGRTTDGETQYF.